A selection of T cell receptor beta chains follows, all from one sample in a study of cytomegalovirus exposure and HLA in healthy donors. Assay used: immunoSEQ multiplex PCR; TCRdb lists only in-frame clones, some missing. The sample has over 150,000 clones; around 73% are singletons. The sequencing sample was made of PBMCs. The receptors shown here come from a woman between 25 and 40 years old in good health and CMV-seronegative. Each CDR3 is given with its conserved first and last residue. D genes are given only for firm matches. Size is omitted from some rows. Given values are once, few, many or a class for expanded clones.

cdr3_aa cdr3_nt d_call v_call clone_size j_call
CAWSQGFVPGYTF TGTGCCTGGAGTCAGGGTTTTGTCCCTGGCTACACCTTC - TRBV30 - TRBJ1-2
CASSSTFDRTSEKLFF TGTGCCAGCAGCTCCACCTTCGACAGGACATCTGAAAAACTGTTTTTT - TRBV5-6 few TRBJ1-4
CASRLSQGARGYTF TGTGCCAGCAGACTCTCACAGGGGGCGAGGGGCTACACCTTC TRBD1 TRBV27 - TRBJ1-2
CASSPHTANTEAFF TGTGCCAGCAGTCCACATACAGCGAACACTGAAGCTTTCTTT - TRBV6-1 - TRBJ1-1
CASSDQGSDTQYF TGTGCCAGCAGTGACCAGGGTTCAGATACGCAGTATTTT - TRBV2 - TRBJ2-3
CASSLLAAGEKLFF TGCGCCAGCAGCTTGCTGGCAGCGGGTGAAAAACTGTTTTTT - TRBV5-1 - TRBJ1-4
CASSPLAESYEQYF TGTGCCAGCAGCCCCCTGGCGGAGTCCTACGAGCAGTACTTC - TRBV28 - TRBJ2-7
CASSLLPDRSYEQYF TGTGCCAGCAGTTTACTGCCGGACAGGAGCTACGAGCAGTACTTC TRBD1 TRBV27 - TRBJ2-7
CASKRGPYNEQFF TGTGCCAGCAAGCGTGGCCCCTACAATGAGCAGTTCTTC - TRBV6-5 - TRBJ2-1
CASSVGSGRSETQYF TGTGCCAGCAGCGTAGGTAGCGGGAGGTCAGAGACCCAGTACTTC TRBD2 TRBV9 - TRBJ2-5
CASSLVWSGLSPLHF TGCGCCAGCAGCTTGGTCTGGTCAGGCTTGAGTCCCCTCCACTTT - TRBV5-1 - TRBJ1-6
CASSSGTSTDTQYF TGTGCCAGCAGCTCCGGGACTTCCACAGATACGCAGTATTTT - TRBV11-1 - TRBJ2-3
CASSPNPTGSGNGYTF TGTGCCAGCAGCCCCAACCCGACAGGTTCGGGTAATGGCTACACCTTC - TRBV7-8 - TRBJ1-2
CASSLAGVSTDTQYF TGTGCCAGCAGTTTAGCGGGAGTTAGCACAGATACGCAGTATTTT TRBD2 TRBV28 - TRBJ2-3
CASSLTGTGNEQFF TGTGCCAGCAGCTTAACAGGGACAGGGAATGAGCAGTTCTTC TRBD1 TRBV7-3 few TRBJ2-1
CASSDQAGSTGELFF TGTGCCAGCAGTGACCAAGCGGGCTCCACCGGGGAGCTGTTTTTT - TRBV6-4 - TRBJ2-2
CAIGSGGRNNEQFF TGTGCCATCGGTAGCGGGGGGCGTAACAATGAGCAGTTCTTC TRBD2 TRBV10-3 - TRBJ2-1
CAWSFVQAYEQYF TGTGCCTGGAGTTTCGTACAGGCATACGAGCAGTACTTC - TRBV30 - TRBJ2-7
CASSVDRVSEKLFF TGTGCCAGCAGTGTAGACAGGGTATCTGAAAAACTGTTTTTT TRBD1 TRBV6-5 - TRBJ1-4
CASSRTGSNQPQHF TGTGCCAGCAGTCGGACAGGGAGCAATCAGCCCCAGCATTTT TRBD1 TRBV27 few TRBJ1-5
CASSQTGTGGDNYGYTF TGTGCCAGCAGTCAAACCGGGACAGGGGGCGACAACTATGGCTACACCTTC TRBD1 TRBV27 - TRBJ1-2
CASSYSSGSYEQYF TGTGCCAGCAGTTACTCGTCGGGATCCTACGAGCAGTACTTC - TRBV6-5 - TRBJ2-7
CASSLVGTGGDGYTF TGTGCCAGCAGCTTAGTCGGGACAGGGGGCGATGGCTACACCTTC TRBD1 TRBV7-2 - TRBJ1-2
CASSQDSGGASYEQYF TGCGCCAGCAGCCAAGATTCAGGGGGCGCGTCATACGAGCAGTACTTC TRBD1 TRBV4-1 - TRBJ2-7
CASSLEAGALGETQYF TGCGCCAGCAGCTTGGAAGCAGGGGCTCTGGGAGAGACCCAGTACTTC - TRBV5-1 - TRBJ2-5
CASSITANTGELFF TGTGCCAGTAGTATTACAGCGAACACCGGGGAGCTGTTTTTT - TRBV19 - TRBJ2-2
CASSSGTSGRSTPETQYF TGCGCCAGCTCCTCCGGGACTAGCGGGAGAAGCACCCCCGAGACCCAGTACTTC TRBD2 TRBV23-1 - TRBJ2-5
CASILQGYNEQFF TGTGCCAGCATTCTACAGGGGTACAATGAGCAGTTCTTC TRBD1 TRBV6-1 - TRBJ2-1
CASSLAAGGYGYTF TGCGCCAGCAGCTTGGCGGCAGGGGGATATGGCTACACCTTC TRBD1 TRBV5-1 - TRBJ1-2
CASSVGRHPYQETQYF TGTGCCAGCAGCGTAGGTAGACATCCGTACCAAGAGACCCAGTACTTC - TRBV9 - TRBJ2-5
CASSLIAGGPAGELFF TGCGCCAGCAGCTTGATAGCGGGGGGGCCGGCCGGGGAGCTGTTTTTT TRBD2 TRBV5-1 - TRBJ2-2
CASSILGLAGGLKNNEQFF TGTGCCAGTAGTATATTGGGACTAGCGGGGGGTTTAAAGAACAATGAGCAGTTCTTC TRBD2 TRBV19 - TRBJ2-1
CSSSQGDYGYTF TGTTCCAGCAGCCAAGGGGACTATGGCTACACCTTC - TRBV7-9 - TRBJ1-2
CASSRIPRLAGGWNEQFF TGTGCCAGCAGCCGCATCCCCCGACTAGCGGGGGGCTGGAATGAGCAGTTCTTC TRBD2 TRBV11-2 - TRBJ2-1
CAISESEGSQNSPLHF TGTGCCATCAGTGAGTCCGAGGGCAGTCAAAATTCACCCCTCCACTTT - TRBV10-3 once TRBJ1-6
CASSPERVYEQYF TGTGCCAGCAGTCCCGAGCGAGTATACGAGCAGTACTTC - TRBV6-5 - TRBJ2-7
CASSLSPGGTEQYF TGTGCCAGCAGTTTATCCCCAGGGGGTACCGAGCAGTACTTC TRBD1 TRBV27 - TRBJ2-7
CASSWDSTYEQYF TGCGCCAGCAGCTGGGACAGCACCTACGAGCAGTACTTC TRBD1 TRBV5-1 - TRBJ2-7
CASRLTVPHSYEQYF TGTGCCAGCAGGCTCACAGTCCCCCACTCCTACGAGCAGTACTTC - TRBV28 - TRBJ2-7
CASSPRLAENTGELFF TGTGCCAGCAGCCCACGACTAGCGGAAAACACCGGGGAGCTGTTTTTT TRBD2 TRBV5-5 - TRBJ2-2
CAISEPVRSSYNEQFF TGTGCCATCAGTGAGCCGGTCCGGAGCTCCTACAATGAGCAGTTCTTC - TRBV10-3 - TRBJ2-1
CASSLGQGDGYTF TGCGCCAGCAGCTTAGGACAGGGGGATGGCTACACCTTC TRBD1 TRBV5-1 few TRBJ1-2
CAWSRYYRGGETQYF TGTGCCTGGAGCCGATACTACAGGGGCGGGGAGACCCAGTACTTC TRBD1 TRBV30 - TRBJ2-5
CASSILQQETQYF TGTGCCAGTAGTATTCTGCAGCAAGAGACCCAGTACTTC - TRBV19 few TRBJ2-5
CASSLAGGAGQYF TGTGCCAGCAGCTTGGCGGGTGGGGCCGGGCAGTACTTC - TRBV5-6 - TRBJ2-7
CASSALQEARDEQYF TGTGCCAGCAGCGCCCTTCAGGAGGCTAGAGACGAGCAGTACTTC - TRBV7-2 - TRBJ2-7
CAHHRGQATDTQYF TGTGCCCACCATCGGGGACAGGCCACAGATACGCAGTATTTT TRBD1 TRBV6-1 few TRBJ2-3
CATSRDRSGGFF TGTGCCACCAGCAGAGATCGGAGCGGGGGGTTCTTC TRBD2 TRBV15 - TRBJ2-1
CASSDAGQETQYF TGTGCCAGTAGTGACGCGGGGCAGGAGACCCAGTACTTC - TRBV19 once TRBJ2-5
CASSLGTGYYAPEAFF TGTGCCAGCAGCTTGGGGACAGGCTATTACGCCCCTGAAGCTTTCTTT TRBD1 TRBV5-4 - TRBJ1-1
CASSQETSRIDEQYF TGCGCCAGCAGCCAGGAGACTAGCCGAATTGATGAGCAGTACTTC TRBD2 TRBV4-1 few TRBJ2-7
CAITPDRVTEAFF TGTGCCATCACTCCGGACAGGGTTACTGAAGCTTTCTTT TRBD1 TRBV6-1 - TRBJ1-1
CASSLARFTGELFF TGTGCCAGCAGCTTAGCGCGGTTCACCGGGGAGCTGTTTTTT - TRBV11-1 - TRBJ2-2